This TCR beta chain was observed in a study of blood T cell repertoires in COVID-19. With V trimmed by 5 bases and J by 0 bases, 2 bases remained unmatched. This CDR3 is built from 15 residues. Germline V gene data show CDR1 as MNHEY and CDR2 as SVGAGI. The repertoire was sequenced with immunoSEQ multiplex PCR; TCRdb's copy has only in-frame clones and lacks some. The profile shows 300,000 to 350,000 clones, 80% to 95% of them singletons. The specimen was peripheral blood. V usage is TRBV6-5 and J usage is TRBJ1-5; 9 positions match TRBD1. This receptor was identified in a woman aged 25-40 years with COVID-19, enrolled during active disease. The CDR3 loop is CASSRTGDSNQPQHF. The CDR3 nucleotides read TGTGCCAGCAGTAGGACAGGGGATAGCAATCAGCCCCAGCATTTT.